This T cell receptor (beta chain) came from a study of T-cell reconstitution after alpha-beta-depleted transplantation in children. Study results and limitations: Reportedly, roughly two months post-transplant, alpha-beta T cells arose from several hundred expanded graft clones. Surviving recipient T cells and intrathymic progenitors accounted for some patients' high TCRbeta diversity at day 60. Newly produced T cells mostly provided counts and TCRbeta diversity after one year, as hyperexpanded clones declined.

Unique molecular identifiers were incorporated during preparation of the TCRbeta library. TCRdb recomputed calls from the PCR reads with MiXCR, one row per CDR3 protein. The top ten clones hold 43% of a sample with under 250,000 distinct CDR3 sequences, roughly a sixth of them seen once. This CDR3 contains 18 residues. The V segment lost 3 bases and the J segment 0 bases; nucleotides outside the gene matches: 13. For this clonotype: Its target is unknown.

The V call is TRBV12-3 or TRBV12-4, the J call TRBJ2-7, with 8 nucleotides matching TRBD2. This specimen consisted of PBMCs, mostly from graft donor cells, obtained 360 days after TCRalphabeta/CD19-depleted stem cell transplant. This receptor was taken from a male patient aged 2 to 9 who had a stem cell transplant for acute lymphoblastic leukemia, so the T cells may come from the graft donor. The CDR3 nucleotides read TGTGCCAGCAGTTTTAATTATCGGGGGGGCTTAAGCTCCTACGAGCAGTACTTC. Its protein is CASSFNYRGGLSSYEQYF.